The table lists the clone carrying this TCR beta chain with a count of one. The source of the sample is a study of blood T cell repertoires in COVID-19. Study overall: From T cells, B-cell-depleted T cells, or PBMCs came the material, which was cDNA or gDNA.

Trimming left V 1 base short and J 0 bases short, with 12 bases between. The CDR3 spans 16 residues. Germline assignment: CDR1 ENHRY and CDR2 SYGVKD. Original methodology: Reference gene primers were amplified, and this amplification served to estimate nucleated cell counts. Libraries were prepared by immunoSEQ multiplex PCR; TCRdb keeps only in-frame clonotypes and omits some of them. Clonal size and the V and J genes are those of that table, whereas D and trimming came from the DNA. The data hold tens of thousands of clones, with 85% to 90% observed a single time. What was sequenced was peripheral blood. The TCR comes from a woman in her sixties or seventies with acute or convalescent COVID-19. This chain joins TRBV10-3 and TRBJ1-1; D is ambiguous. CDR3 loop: CAISEYFTEMNTEAFF. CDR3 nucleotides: TGTGCCATCAGTGAGTATTTTACAGAGATGAACACTGAAGCTTTCTTT.